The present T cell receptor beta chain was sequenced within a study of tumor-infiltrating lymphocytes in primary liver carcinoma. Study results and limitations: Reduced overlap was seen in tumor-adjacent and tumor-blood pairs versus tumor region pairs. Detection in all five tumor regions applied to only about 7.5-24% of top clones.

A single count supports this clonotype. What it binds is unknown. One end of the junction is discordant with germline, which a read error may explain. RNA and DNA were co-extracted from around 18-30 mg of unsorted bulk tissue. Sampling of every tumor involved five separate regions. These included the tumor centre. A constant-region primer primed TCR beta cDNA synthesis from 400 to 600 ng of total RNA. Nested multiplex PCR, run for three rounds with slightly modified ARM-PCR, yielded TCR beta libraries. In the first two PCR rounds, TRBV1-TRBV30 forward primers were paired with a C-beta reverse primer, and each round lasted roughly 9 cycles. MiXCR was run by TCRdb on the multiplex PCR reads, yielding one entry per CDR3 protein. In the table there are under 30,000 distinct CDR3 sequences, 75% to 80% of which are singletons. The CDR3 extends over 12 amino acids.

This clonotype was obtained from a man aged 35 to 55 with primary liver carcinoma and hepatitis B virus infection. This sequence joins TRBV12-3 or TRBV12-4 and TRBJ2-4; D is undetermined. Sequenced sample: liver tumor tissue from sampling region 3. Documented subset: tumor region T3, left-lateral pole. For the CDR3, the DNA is TGTGCCAGCAGTTTGTTCCGAAACATTCAATACTTC. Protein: CASSLFRNIQYF.